A single sample gave rise to the 30 T cell receptor beta chains below, sequenced in a study of human T cells and chemical hapten exposure. Documented time point: patch test 3, about 24 weeks after DPC sensitization. As to treatment: therapeutic diphenylcyclopropenone sensitization with weekly scalp DPC. TCRdb fed the RACE reads into MiXCR, producing one record per CDR3 protein. The sample yields about 190,000 distinct CDR3 sequences, more than 20% seen once. The source was whole blood, collected in connection with sensitization to the hapten diphenylcyclopropenone (DPC). Every receptor here comes from a woman aged 40 to 55 with alopecia areata. Some clones in this sample may be carry-over from other donors' samples.

The V gene is TRBV29-1, the J gene TRBJ2-5; 11 bases fit TRBD1. Germline values: CDR1 SQVTM, CDR2 ANQGSEA. The CDR3 runs to 14 residues. With 4 bases clipped from V and 4 bases from J, the junction kept 5 bases outside the gene matches. CDR3 sequence (DNA): TGCAGCGTTGTAAGGGGGACAGGGGGAGAGACCCAGTACTTC. This codes for CSVVRGTGGETQYF.

This clonotype has more than one count but fewer than ten. The V call is TRBV4-2, the J call TRBJ1-2; a possible D gene is TRBD1 (5 bases). Per germline, CDR1 LGHNA and CDR2 YNFKEQ. This CDR3 comprises 15 residues. The V end was cut by 0 bases, the J end by 2 bases, with 10 bases between. The CDR3 nucleotides read TGTGCCAGCAGCCAAGATCCGGGGCAGAACTATGGCTACACCTTC. This gives the protein CASSQDPGQNYGYTF.

The sample holds a few counts of this clonotype. The chain employs TRBV4-1 and TRBJ2-7, with 10 bases that match TRBD1. From germline, CDR1 is MGHRA and CDR2 YSYEKL. The CDR3 runs 15 residues. V was pared by 1 base and J by 5 bases, with 5 bases of the junction left unmatched. CDR3 residues: CASSQGQGATHEQYF. Here the CDR3 DNA reads TGCGCCAGCAGCCAAGGACAGGGGGCGACCCACGAGCAGTACTTC.

This sequence joins TRBV20-1 and TRBJ1-2; D is unclear. CDR3 length: 11 residues. V gave up 0 bases and J gave up 2 bases, with 1 base separating them. Germline CDR1 reads DFQATT; CDR2 reads SNEGSKA (reference sequence). CDR3 amino acids: CSARENYGYTF. The CDR3 DNA is TGCAGTGCTAGAGAGAACTATGGCTACACCTTC.

This clonotype showed up many times. V usage is TRBV6-4 and J usage is TRBJ2-2; no firm D call. The ends were cut back, 0 bases at V and 3 bases at J, with 2 bases in the middle. Per germline, CDR1 MRHNA and CDR2 SNTAGT. The CDR3 extends over 13 amino acids. CDR3 nucleotide sequence: TGTGCCAGCAGTGACTCGGACACCGGGGAGCTGTTTTTT. Amino acid sequence: CASSDSDTGELFF.

This clonotype was seen a few times. J is TRBJ2-3 and V is TRBV7-2, with TRBD1 identical over 7 bases. Germline trimming cut 5 bases from V and 10 bases from J; bases unmatched to any gene: 9. The germline CDR1 and CDR2 sequences are SGHTA and FQGNSA. The CDR3 totals 13 residues. CDR3 in DNA: TGTGCCAGCAGCAAATCCGGGACAGCACCGCAGTATTTT. It translates to CASSKSGTAPQYF.

The chain links TRBV7-8 to TRBJ1-1, with D possibly matching TRBD1 (6 bases). In germline, CDR1 is SGHVS, CDR2 FQNEAQ. The CDR3 is 17 residues long. V lost 0 bases to trimming and J lost 0 bases, with 14 bases between them. CDR3 sequence reads: CASSLAPRTDLNTEAFF. The CDR3, as DNA: TGTGCCAGCAGCTTAGCCCCTAGGACAGACTTGAACACTGAAGCTTTCTTT.

This clonotype was detected only a few times. The chain couples TRBV20-1 to TRBJ2-5; 13 bases line up with TRBD2. CDR1 DFQATT and CDR2 SNEGSKA come from the germline V gene (reference sequence). This CDR3 region has 15 residues. J lost 2 bases, V lost 3 bases, and 3 bases had no gene match. CDR3 sequence reads: CSARGLAGRQETQYF. CDR3 nucleotides: TGCAGTGCTAGGGGACTAGCGGGAAGGCAAGAGACCCAGTACTTC.

The V call is TRBV3-1, the J call TRBJ2-7; D gene ambiguous. CDR3 length: 13 amino acids. The germline V and J ends were trimmed by 1 base and 7 bases, with 11 bases remaining between them. The germline CDR1 and CDR2 sequences are LGHDT and YNNKEL (reference sequence). The chain's CDR3 is CASSQVSRGEQYF. The CDR3 bases are TGTGCCAGCAGCCAAGTATCAAGAGGTGAGCAGTACTTC.

The chain uses TRBV9 and TRBJ2-5; D is unclear. The germline V gene has CDR1 SGDLS and CDR2 YYNGEE. This CDR3 spans 14 amino acids. Between the trimmed V and J ends, which lost 0 bases and 1 base, there was a span of 7 bases. This chain's CDR3 is CASSVGVGQETQYF. The CDR3 nucleotides are TGTGCCAGCAGCGTAGGGGTCGGCCAAGAGACCCAGTACTTC.

The table lists this clonotype with a count of one. This chain uses TRBV20-1 with TRBJ1-1; 9 bases fit TRBD1. V lost 2 bases, J lost 1 base, and 2 bases stayed unmatched. The CDR3 has 14 residues. The germline gives CDR1 DFQATT, CDR2 SNEGSKA (reference sequence). The CDR3: CSARPGQGNTEAFF. CDR3 nucleotide sequence: TGCAGTGCTAGACCGGGACAGGGGAACACTGAAGCTTTCTTT.

V is TRBV24-1 and J is TRBJ1-1; a weak D match, TRBD1 (5 bases). Between the trimmed V and J ends, which lost 3 bases and 3 bases, there was a span of 7 bases. From germline, CDR1 is KGHDR and CDR2 SFDVKD. CDR3 length equals 13 residues. CDR3 coding DNA: TGTGCCACCAGTGATCCCAGGGACACTGAAGCTTTCTTT. Translating gives CATSDPRDTEAFF.

The chain recombines TRBV29-1 with TRBJ1-1; D gene ambiguous. Germline CDR1 SQVTM, CDR2 ANQGSEA. This CDR3 is 13 amino acids long. The germline V and J ends were trimmed by 2 bases and 2 bases, with 9 bases remaining between them. In DNA, the CDR3 is TGCAGCGTTGAAAGGACGGCAAACACTGAAGCTTTCTTT. Protein product: CSVERTANTEAFF.

This clonotype was seen only a few times. This CDR3 reads CASSSFNTTGATEAFF. The CDR3 region has the DNA TGTGCCAGCAGCTCCTTTAATACGACAGGGGCCACTGAAGCTTTCTTT. The V gene is TRBV7-9, the J gene TRBJ1-1; 8 bases are a match to TRBD1. The trim removed 4 bases at V and 4 bases at J, leaving 11 bases unmatched. The CDR3 has 16 amino acids. Germline V gives CDR1 SEHNR, CDR2 FQNEAQ (reference sequence).

This clonotype appeared a few times. V and J are TRBV12-5 and TRBJ2-1, with unresolved D. This CDR3 is 13 amino acids long. The V end lost 4 bases, the J end lost 4 bases, and 8 bases lay between the germline ends. The V gene's germline CDR1 is LGHNT and CDR2 FRNRAP. The CDR3 DNA sequence: TGTGCTAGTGGTTCCGGTCCTTACAATGAGCAGTTCTTC. Its translation is CASGSGPYNEQFF.

The chain uses TRBV5-1 and TRBJ2-1, with TRBD2 identical over 12 bases. Germline V CDR1 and CDR2: SGHRS, YFSETQ. The CDR3 has 18 amino acids. V trimming: 3 bases; J trimming: 0 bases; junction bases outside the gene matches: 7. CDR3 in DNA: TGCGCCAGCAGCTGGACTAGCGGGGTTCCACCCTCCTACAATGAGCAGTTCTTC. This encodes CASSWTSGVPPSYNEQFF. The whole variable domain, filled in from reference TRBV5-1 and TRBJ2-1, reads KAGVTQTPRYLIKTRGQQVTLSCSPISGHRSVSWYQQTPGQGLQFLFEYFSETQRNKGNFPGRFSGRQFSNSRSEMNVSTLELGDSALYLCASSWTSGVPPSYNEQFFGPGTRLTVL.

This clonotype was picked up a small number of times. The CDR3 protein is CAAPAGTGRTDTQYF. CDR3 coding DNA: TGTGCCGCCCCGGCCGGGACAGGGAGGACAGATACGCAGTATTTT. This chain connects TRBV21-1 to TRBJ2-3; the DNA was not used to check the table's D call, TRBD1. TRBV21-1 is deemed a pseudogene. The CDR3 covers 15 residues.

This rearrangement joins TRBV5-5 to TRBJ2-1, with 8 bases identical to TRBD2. CDR1 and CDR2 (germline): SGHKS, YYEKEE (reference sequence). The CDR3 covers 15 residues. V shed 0 bases, J shed 4 bases, and the junction held 3 bases outside the gene matches. CDR3 nucleotides: TGTGCCAGCAGCTTGGGGAGCGGGGGTTACAATGAGCAGTTCTTC. Translating gives CASSLGSGGYNEQFF.

This chain links TRBV11-2 with TRBJ2-3; no clear D. The CDR3 runs to 14 residues. Trimming pared 5 bases from V and 4 bases from J, leaving 13 bases between. The germline CDR1 and CDR2 sequences are SGHAT and FQNNGV. CDR3 nucleotides: TGTGCCAGCAGCCCTTTAGTGCCCTCAGATACGCAGTATTTT. Translated, it gives CASSPLVPSDTQYF.

The genes are TRBV6-5 and TRBJ2-7; TRBD1 matches at 10 bases. There are 15 residues in the CDR3. Germline V gene sequence: CDR1 MNHEY, CDR2 SVGAGI. V lost 2 bases and J lost 1; bases outside the gene matches: 2. The CDR3 is CASSYAGQGSYEQYF. CDR3 in DNA: TGTGCCAGCAGTTACGCGGGACAGGGGTCCTACGAGCAGTACTTC.

V usage is TRBV7-9 and J usage is TRBJ1-1; 11 bases match TRBD1. This CDR3 has 14 residues. Looked up from germline, CDR1 is SEHNR and CDR2 is FQNEAQ (reference sequence). V was pared by 5 bases and J by 6 bases, with 5 bases of the junction left unmatched. CDR3 sequence: CASSQGQGASEAFF. The CDR3 nucleotides read TGTGCCAGCAGCCAAGGACAGGGGGCGTCTGAAGCTTTCTTT.

The table lists this clonotype with a few counts. The chain is built from TRBV28 and TRBJ2-7, with D perhaps matching TRBD2 (6 bases). The germline V gene encodes CDR1 MDHEN and CDR2 SYDVKM. The CDR3 length is 13 residues. Trimming left V 1 base short and J 6 bases short, with 10 bases between. The CDR3 nucleotides read TGTGCCAGCAGTTTATTAGCCGGGGGCGAGCAGTACTTC. This translates into CASSLLAGGEQYF. The full variable domain, in which reference TRBV28 and TRBJ2-7 provide the parts outside the CDR3, is DVKVTQSSRYLVKRTGEKVFLECVQDMDHENMFWYRQDPGLGLRLIYFSYDVKMKEKGDIPEGYSVSREKKERFSLILESASTNQTSMYLCASSLLAGGEQYFGPGTRLTVT.

This clonotype was counted many times. The chain is built from TRBV4-3 and TRBJ2-7, with 7 bases fitting TRBD2. CDR3 length: 15 amino acids. Germline V gene lookup returns CDR1 LGHNA and CDR2 YSLEER. V lost 0 bases, J lost 6 bases, and 8 bases stayed unmatched. As DNA, the CDR3 is TGCGCCAGCAGCCAAGATGGGGGGGGGGGAATCGAGCAGTACTTC. Translated: CASSQDGGGGIEQYF.

This clonotype was recorded a few times. This chain links TRBV7-2 with TRBJ2-3, with 10 bases matching TRBD1. This CDR3 spans 16 amino acids. From germline, CDR1 is SGHTA and CDR2 FQGNSA. The junction had 3 bases not matched to a gene; V was cut back by 0 bases and J by 3 bases. In DNA form, the CDR3 reads TGTGCCAGCAGCTTAGCGCGGACAGGGGGAACAGATACGCAGTATTTT. It encodes CASSLARTGGTDTQYF.

The chain has TRBV4-1 and TRBJ2-7; D is ambiguous. V gave up 3 bases and J gave up 3 bases, with 15 bases separating them. CDR1 is MGHRA, CDR2 YSYEKL, per germline. The CDR3 consists of 15 residues. CDR3 protein: CASSQTVNNHYEQYF. CDR3 DNA sequence: TGCGCCAGCAGCCAGACCGTTAATAATCACTACGAGCAGTACTTC.

This rearrangement joins TRBV20-1 to TRBJ2-2, with 10 bases that match TRBD1. CDR1 is DFQATT, CDR2 SNEGSKA, per germline (reference sequence). The ends lost 4 bases at V and 5 bases at J; junction bases unmatched: 4. This CDR3 spans 14 amino acids. The CDR3 loop is CSATGTGVTGELFF. As DNA, the CDR3 is TGCAGTGCTACCGGGACAGGGGTAACCGGGGAGCTGTTTTTT.

This clonotype was seen a few times. The V gene is TRBV28, the J gene TRBJ1-1, with D tentatively TRBD1 (5 bases). From germline, CDR1 is MDHEN and CDR2 SYDVKM. The CDR3 is made up of 17 amino acids. V was clipped by 2 bases and J by 0 bases, with 16 bases between them. In DNA, the CDR3 is TGTGCCAGCAGTTTAGGGCGGGGGATGGGGATGAACACTGAAGCTTTCTTT. Translating it yields CASSLGRGMGMNTEAFF.

The chain has TRBV29-1 and TRBJ2-7; D unresolved. The CDR3 has 9 amino acids. V lost 7 bases and J 3 bases, leaving 4 bases between the germline ends. Germline CDR1 and CDR2: SQVTM and ANQGSEA. CDR3 sequence: CSADYEQYF. The DNA for the CDR3 is TGCAGCGCTGACTACGAGCAGTACTTC.

The rearrangement uses TRBV5-6 and TRBJ2-7, with 9 bases fitting TRBD2. V shed 1 base and J 4 bases; nucleotides not matched to a gene: 12. In germline, CDR1 is SGHDT, CDR2 YYEEEE. The CDR3 runs to 17 residues. The CDR3 DNA reads as TGTGCCAGCAGCTTGTGGGGTGTTAGCGGGAGACCTTACGAGCAGTACTTC. Its translation: CASSLWGVSGRPYEQYF. Variable domain in full (rest from reference TRBV5-6 and TRBJ2-7): DAGVTQSPTHLIKTRGQQVTLRCSPKSGHDTVSWYQQALGQGPQFIFQYYEEEERQRGNFPDRFSGHQFPNYSSELNVNALLLGDSALYLCASSLWGVSGRPYEQYFGPGTRLTVT.

The V call is TRBV4-2, the J call TRBJ1-1; D gene unclear. CDR1 LGHNA and CDR2 YNFKEQ come from the germline V gene. Trimming left V 0 bases short and J 2 bases short, with 7 bases between. The CDR3 is 14 amino acids. CDR3 nucleotide sequence: TGTGCCAGCAGCCAAGATTGGACTAACACTGAAGCTTTCTTT. This sequence encodes CASSQDWTNTEAFF.